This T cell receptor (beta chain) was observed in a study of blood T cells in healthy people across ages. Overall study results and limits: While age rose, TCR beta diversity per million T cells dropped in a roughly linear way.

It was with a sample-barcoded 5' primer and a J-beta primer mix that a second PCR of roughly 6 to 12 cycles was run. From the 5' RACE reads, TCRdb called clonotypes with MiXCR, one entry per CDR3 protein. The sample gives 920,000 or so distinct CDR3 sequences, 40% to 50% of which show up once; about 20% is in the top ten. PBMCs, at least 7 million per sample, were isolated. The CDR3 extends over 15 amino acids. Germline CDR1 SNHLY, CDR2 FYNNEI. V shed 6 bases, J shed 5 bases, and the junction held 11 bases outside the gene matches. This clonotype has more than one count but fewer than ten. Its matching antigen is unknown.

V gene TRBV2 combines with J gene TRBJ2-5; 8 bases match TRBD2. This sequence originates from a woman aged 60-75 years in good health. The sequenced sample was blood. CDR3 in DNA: TGTGCCAGCAGAGAGAGCGGGAGTGGGGCGGAGACCCAGTACTTC. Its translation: CASRESGSGAETQYF.